This paragraph reports one TCR beta chain. By how much of the sample it makes up, this clone is medium-sized (0.01 to 0.1%). Its antigen target is currently unknown. No much larger clone exists at a distance of one base, and base qualities are not known. None of the patients had been given any treatment before thyroid surgery. Patient clinical samples collected from 2012 to 2018 were retrospectively analysed using T-cell receptor beta sequencing. The data stem from a study of metastatic and nonmetastatic thyroid tumors (dated by TCRdb to 2018 to 2021). About the full investigation: For patients with malignant and with benign thyroid disease, the researchers compared repertoires between peripheral blood samples and tumor or nodule tissue samples. The full study reports these points: TCR beta diversity was reported as significantly higher in malignant tumors than in benign nodules, in both blood and tumor samples.

Libraries were constructed by PCR. This sample was sequenced with an Illumina HiSeq 4000. The TCR beta-chain CDR3 region of each patient was profiled by high-throughput sequencing. The source study handled its data this way. Drawing on CDR3 differences between clinicopathological groups, the researchers built a classifier meant to tell apart patients with distant-metastatic papillary thyroid cancer. Repertoire diversity was assessed with the Shannon index, and tumor-blood repertoire similarity with the Morisita-Horn index. TCRdb reanalyzed the raw reads on its own, using fastp at Q25 for trimming and MiXCR for clone calling, and kept in-frame beta chains. The V and J calls were determined by TCRdb, not by the authors. This sample has about 8,400 clones in its table, and over 25% of those were observed once. The top ten hold less than 20% of the sample. As encoded in the germline V gene, CDR1 is MGHRA while CDR2 is YSYEKL. The CDR3 contains 17 residues, cysteine and phenylalanine counted. The CDR3 DNA has 51 bases and is translated from base 1. The germline ends are 12 bases apart after V is trimmed by 0 bases and J by 1 base.

Material for sequencing was tumor tissue. The TCR sequence derives from a female donor with papillary thyroid cancer or a benign thyroid nodule (not recorded which). Some clones in this sample may be carry-over from other donors' samples. The chain is encoded by TRBV4-1 joined to TRBJ2-2, with the D gene not clear enough to name. DNA sequence: TGCGCCAGCAGCCAAGATCAGTTGTTGCTGAACACCGGGGAGCTGTTTTTT. Protein translation: CASSQDQLLLNTGELFF.